These 19 T cell receptor beta chains were sequenced from one sample in a study of beta chain features in type 1 diabetes. General study findings and limits: Across all four CD4+ subsets, people with type 1 diabetes showed modestly shorter TCRB CDR3s.

These receptors have no identified antigens. Isolated RNA was reverse transcribed in full, so expressed TCRB transcripts were sequenced. Profiled with immunoSEQ multiplex PCR; TCRdb holds only in-frame clones, not every one. The top ten hold 0.022% of the sample, which has 600,000 to 700,000 clones, around an eighth seen once. The sequenced sample was naive CD4+ T cells from blood. These receptors were obtained from a man between 18 and 35 years old with type 1 diabetes.

This clone came up a few times. The gene calls are TRBV4-1 and TRBJ2-3; D uncertain. The length of the CDR3 is 13 residues. Trimming removed 0 bases from V and 4 bases from J, with 5 bases in between. The germline CDR1 and CDR2 sequences are MGHRA and YSYEKL. Written as DNA, the CDR3 is TGCGCCAGCAGCCAAGAAAGTGCAGATACGCAGTATTTT. Translated, it gives CASSQESADTQYF.

This clone has only a few counts. The rearrangement joins TRBV5-4 to TRBJ2-5; 7 nucleotides agree with TRBD1. The CDR3 has 18 amino acids. J gave up 1 base and V 4 bases, and 16 bases lay outside the gene matches. Germline V gives CDR1 SGHNT, CDR2 YYREEE (reference sequence). DNA for the CDR3: TGTGCCAGCAGCCCGATGGTAGGGGGCGGGTTCCGCCAAGAGACCCAGTACTTC. Translated: CASSPMVGGGFRQETQYF.

V and J are TRBV2 and TRBJ2-3; tentative D call: TRBD1 (6 bases). V was cut by 7 bases and J by 2 bases, with 13 bases left in between. The CDR3 runs to 14 residues. CDR1 SNHLY and CDR2 FYNNEI come from the germline V gene. The CDR3 bases are TGTGCCAGCACTCCGGACAGCTACACAGATACGCAGTATTTT. Its protein is CASTPDSYTDTQYF.

The chain combines TRBV28 with TRBJ2-5; no reliable D call. Trimming pared 6 bases from V and 5 bases from J, leaving 16 bases between. The CDR3 extends over 14 amino acids. Per germline, CDR1 MDHEN and CDR2 SYDVKM. This CDR3 is CASSLHAPPETQYF. CDR3 DNA: TGTGCCAGCAGCCTTCATGCCCCTCCGGAGACCCAGTACTTC.

This clone was counted a few times. The chain couples TRBV30 to TRBJ1-1; possible D gene TRBD1, 5 bases. The V gene's germline CDR1 is GTSNPN and CDR2 SVGIG (reference sequence). V was trimmed by 4 bases and J by 4 bases, leaving 7 bases between them. This CDR3 has 11 residues. CDR3: CAWKRGTEAFF. In nucleotides, the CDR3 is TGTGCCTGGAAGAGGGGCACTGAAGCTTTCTTT.

This clone showed up just a few times. V and J are TRBV23-1 and TRBJ1-1, with D possibly TRBD1 on 6 matching bases. TRBV23-1 is assigned to the ORF class and has an uncertain function. This CDR3 has 13 amino acids. V shed 8 bases and J shed 8 bases, with 18 bases lying between them. This chain's CDR3 is CASPGGRDKEAFF. Here the CDR3 DNA reads TGCGCCAGCCCCGGGGGGCGCGATAAAGAAGCTTTCTTT.

This clone was detected a few times. This sequence joins TRBV5-1 and TRBJ2-1; no clear D. Trimming removed 4 bases from V and 0 bases from J, with 14 bases in between. Germline V CDR1 and CDR2: SGHRS, YFSETQ. The CDR3 extends over 16 amino acids. The CDR3: CASSDTQVGSYNEQFF. The DNA for the CDR3 is TGCGCCAGCAGCGACACCCAGGTGGGCTCCTACAATGAGCAGTTCTTC.

This clone was detected only a few times. The gene calls are TRBV28 and TRBJ1-1; D is ambiguous. In germline, CDR1 is MDHEN, CDR2 SYDVKM. The CDR3 is 11 amino acids. Trimming took off 7 bases at V and 1 base at J, with 4 bases between the two ends. CDR3 loop: CASKRNTEAFF. CDR3 DNA: TGTGCCAGCAAGAGGAACACTGAAGCTTTCTTT. The full variable domain, with the rest looked up from reference TRBV28 and TRBJ1-1, is DVKVTQSSRYLVKRTGEKVFLECVQDMDHENMFWYRQDPGLGLRLIYFSYDVKMKEKGDIPEGYSVSREKKERFSLILESASTNQTSMYLCASKRNTEAFFGQGTRLTVV.

This clone has just a few counts. The V call is TRBV19, the J call TRBJ1-1; 11 bases are shared with TRBD1. The CDR3 length is 14 residues. The V segment lost 8 bases and the J segment 7 bases; nucleotides outside the gene matches: 9. CDR1 is LNHDA, CDR2 SQIVND, per germline (reference sequence). CDR3 DNA sequence: TGTGCCAGTCGGACAGGGGGCAAGTTGGGTGAAGCTTTCTTT. Encoded protein: CASRTGGKLGEAFF.

The chain employs TRBV18 and TRBJ1-2; 7 nucleotides match TRBD1. In germline, CDR1 is KGHSH, CDR2 LQKENI. The ends lost 3 bases at V and 2 bases at J; junction bases unmatched: 6. There are 15 residues in the CDR3. The CDR3 spells CASSPSQGDNYGYTF. The DNA of the CDR3 is TGTGCCAGCTCACCCTCGCAGGGGGACAACTATGGCTACACCTTC.

J is TRBJ2-3 and V is TRBV30; TRBD1 aligns across 7 bases. V gave up 2 bases and J gave up 0 bases; unmatched junction bases: 2. This CDR3 contains 14 residues. The V gene's germline CDR1 is GTSNPN and CDR2 SVGIG (reference sequence). CDR3 region: CAWSLQGSTDTQYF. The CDR3 DNA reads as TGTGCCTGGAGTCTACAGGGGAGCACAGATACGCAGTATTTT.

The rearrangement links TRBV7-2 to TRBJ2-2; D gene unclear. The CDR3 totals 14 residues. Trimming removed 5 bases at V and 0 bases at J, with 7 bases between. Per germline, CDR1 SGHTA and CDR2 FQGNSA. The CDR3 nucleotides are TGTGCCAGCAGCCCAACGGCGAACACCGGGGAGCTGTTTTTT. Its translation: CASSPTANTGELFF.

This clone turned up a few times. The rearrangement uses TRBV25-1 and TRBJ1-2; the D gene is possibly TRBD1 (5 bases). The V and J ends lost 2 bases and 2 bases respectively, with 12 bases between them. Germline V gene lookup returns CDR1 MGHDK and CDR2 SYGVNS. The CDR3 is made up of 15 amino acids. DNA for the CDR3: TGTGCCAGCAGTGAAGGTGGAGGGGTGAACTATGGCTACACCTTC. Translated: CASSEGGGVNYGYTF.

This clone was seen a handful of times. The chain recombines TRBV29-1 with TRBJ1-1, with D unresolved. The length of the CDR3 is 10 residues. The ends were cut back, 7 bases at V and 1 base at J, with 4 bases in the middle. CDR1 and CDR2 from the germline V gene are SQVTM and ANQGSEA. CDR3 loop: CSAGNTEAFF. The CDR3 bases are TGCAGCGCCGGGAACACTGAAGCTTTCTTT.

The chain joins TRBV19 to TRBJ1-1; D not resolved. From germline, CDR1 is LNHDA and CDR2 SQIVND (reference sequence). The CDR3 runs to 16 residues. Deletions cut 3 bases from V and 5 bases from J, with 19 bases between. CDR3 DNA: TGTGCCAGTAGTATCACCCGACCATGGGGAAGGACTGAAGCTTTCTTT. Translation: CASSITRPWGRTEAFF.

The rearrangement links TRBV29-1 to TRBJ1-2; 8 nucleotides align to TRBD1. Trimming at V came to 7 bases and at J to 3 bases, leaving 4 bases not matched to a gene. The V gene's germline CDR1 is SQVTM and CDR2 ANQGSEA. The CDR3 is 12 amino acids. The CDR3 DNA reads TGCAGCGGGACAGGGTATGACTATGGCTACACCTTC. This sequence encodes CSGTGYDYGYTF.

V usage is TRBV30 and J usage is TRBJ2-3, with D possibly being TRBD1 (6 bases). The ends were cut back, 1 base at V and 6 bases at J, with 11 bases in the middle. CDR3 size: 13 residues. The germline gives CDR1 GTSNPN, CDR2 SVGIG (reference sequence). CDR3 residues: CAWSGWDTDTQYF. The CDR3 DNA is TGTGCCTGGAGTGGTTGGGACACTGATACGCAGTATTTT.

The chain couples TRBV27 to TRBJ1-2; 7 nucleotides line up with TRBD1. The V and J ends lost 6 bases and 7 bases, in that order; junction bases with no gene match: 11. The CDR3 runs to 14 residues. CDR1 and CDR2 (germline): MNHEY, SMNVEV (reference sequence). The DNA of the CDR3 is TGTGCCAGCAGAGCTTACAGGGGCGATTCTGGCTACACCTTC. It is translated as CASRAYRGDSGYTF.

This clone was seen more than once but under ten times. This chain links TRBV27 with TRBJ2-1; D tentatively fits TRBD1 or TRBD2 (6 bases each). The CDR3 runs to 15 residues. Germline loops: CDR1 MNHEY, CDR2 SMNVEV (reference sequence). The V and J ends lost 2 bases and 2 bases respectively, with 10 bases between them. This CDR3 reads CASSLEGGPYNEQFF. The CDR3 nucleotides are TGTGCCAGCAGTTTAGAAGGGGGGCCCTACAATGAGCAGTTCTTC.